Below are 16 T cell receptor beta chains sequenced from a single sample in a study of blood T cell repertoires in COVID-19. Libraries were prepared by immunoSEQ multiplex PCR; TCRdb keeps only in-frame clonotypes and omits some of them. The sample lists 200,000 to 300,000 clones; 83% were seen once. Sequencing was done on a sample of peripheral blood. The receptors come from a human donor in a cohort sampled during active COVID-19.

CDR3 in amino acids: CASSRGDHGGNFEKLFF. CDR3 DNA sequence: TGCGCCAGCTCTAGGGGTGACCACGGGGGTAATTTTGAAAAACTGTTTTTT. The genes are TRBV5-1 and TRBJ1-4; D may be TRBD1 (5 bases). V was trimmed by 7 bases and J by 7 bases, leaving 26 bases between them. Germline assignment: CDR1 SGHRS and CDR2 YFSETQ. CDR3 length: 17 amino acids.

V and J are TRBV19 and TRBJ1-1, with TRBD1 identical over 7 bases. Germline trimming cut 5 bases from V and 0 bases from J; bases unmatched to any gene: 12. Germline loops: CDR1 LNHDA, CDR2 SQIVND (reference sequence). This CDR3 comprises 17 residues. CDR3 DNA: TGTGCCAGTAGTTATATACAGACAGGGCTAATGAACACTGAAGCTTTCTTT. Translated: CASSYIQTGLMNTEAFF.

As for this clone: The same CDR3 arises from other DNA sequences in this sample as well. This sequence joins TRBV7-2 and TRBJ2-5; TRBD2 is a possible D gene (5 bases). There are 15 residues in the CDR3. V shed 1 base and J shed 5 bases, with 14 bases lying between them. From germline, CDR1 is SGHTA and CDR2 FQGNSA. The CDR3 DNA sequence: TGTGCCAGCAGCTTAGTGGGTGACCGCGGGGAGACCCAGTACTTC. Protein sequence: CASSLVGDRGETQYF. The complete variable domain, with remaining parts taken from reference TRBV7-2 and TRBJ2-5, reads GAGVSQSPSNKVTEKGKDVELRCDPISGHTALYWYRQSLGQGLEFLIYFQGNSAPDKSGLPSDRFSAERTGGSVSTLTIQRTQQEDSAVYLCASSLVGDRGETQYFGPGTRLLVL.

This sequence joins TRBV5-1 and TRBJ2-7; TRBD2 matches at 9 bases. Germline-derived CDR1 and CDR2 are SGHRS and YFSETQ. The V gene end was trimmed by 6 bases and the J gene end by 5 bases; junction bases not matched to a gene: 9. This CDR3 region has 14 residues. The CDR3 is CASTPGGGGDEQYF. The CDR3 bases are TGCGCCAGCACCCCCGGGGGCGGGGGGGACGAGCAGTACTTC.

The V gene is TRBV18, the J gene TRBJ2-1; D is possibly TRBD1 (5 bases). V was clipped by 6 bases and J by 0 bases, with 21 bases between them. The CDR3 totals 18 residues. CDR1 KGHSH and CDR2 LQKENI come from the germline V gene. CDR3 sequence: CASSPRGEALPSYNEQFF. The CDR3 nucleotides are TGTGCCAGCTCCCCAAGGGGTGAAGCGTTACCCTCCTACAATGAGCAGTTCTTC.

The chain links TRBV28 to TRBJ1-6; TRBD1 matches at 8 bases. The CDR3 is made up of 14 amino acids. Trimming took 8 bases from V and 9 from J; bases not matched to a gene: 9. Germline V lookup: CDR1 MDHEN, CDR2 SYDVKM. DNA of the CDR3: TGTGCCAGCCTGCAGGGGGCCTCTAGTTCACCCCTCCACTTT. Translated: CASLQGASSSPLHF. Complete variable domain (other parts from reference TRBV28 and TRBJ1-6): DVKVTQSSRYLVKRTGEKVFLECVQDMDHENMFWYRQDPGLGLRLIYFSYDVKMKEKGDIPEGYSVSREKKERFSLILESASTNQTSMYLCASLQGASSSPLHFGNGTRLTVT.

The chain employs TRBV12-3 or TRBV12-4 and TRBJ1-2, with a weak D call TRBD1 (6 bases). The CDR3 length is 12 residues. Trimming removed 5 bases at V and 8 bases at J, with 12 bases between. DNA of the CDR3: TGTGCCAGCAGTCTACAGGGAAACGGCTACACCTTC. This sequence encodes CASSLQGNGYTF.

The V call is TRBV19, the J call TRBJ2-6, with TRBD1 matching over 8 bases. Germline-derived CDR1 and CDR2 are LNHDA and SQIVND (reference sequence). V lost 2 bases, J lost 1 base, and 7 bases stayed unmatched. CDR3 length: 18 amino acids. The CDR3 nucleotides read TGTGCCAGTAGTATACAGGGGACAGGTTCTTCTGGGGCCAACGTCCTGACTTTC. This gives the protein CASSIQGTGSSGANVLTF.

Only one count was recorded for this clone. V and J are TRBV5-6 and TRBJ2-2; tentative D call: TRBD2 (5 bases). V was clipped by 2 bases and J by 3 bases, with 14 bases between them. Germline values: CDR1 SGHDT, CDR2 YYEEEE. The CDR3 is made up of 16 amino acids. The CDR3 is CASSFKALAYTGELFF. Written as DNA, the CDR3 is TGTGCCAGCAGCTTTAAGGCGCTAGCTTACACCGGGGAGCTGTTTTTT.

This chain links TRBV27 with TRBJ2-2; D may be TRBD2 (5 bases). V lost 5 bases and J 0 bases, leaving 10 bases between the germline ends. From germline, CDR1 is MNHEY and CDR2 SMNVEV (reference sequence). The CDR3 is 15 amino acids. The CDR3 loop is CASSILATNTGELFF. For the CDR3, the DNA is TGTGCCAGCAGTATCTTAGCGACGAACACCGGGGAGCTGTTTTTT.

CDR3 protein: CASKLGGPINEQFF. In DNA, the CDR3 is TGTGCCAGCAAATTGGGGGGGCCCATTAATGAGCAGTTCTTC. J is TRBJ2-1 and V is TRBV27, with a tentative D call TRBD2 (7 bases). The CDR3 covers 14 residues. Germline lookup yields CDR1 MNHEY and CDR2 SMNVEV (reference sequence). V was shortened by 7 bases and J by 7 bases, with 17 bases between the two germline ends.

The chain joins TRBV11-1 to TRBJ2-7; 10 bases agree with TRBD1. Per the germline V gene, CDR1 is SGHAT and CDR2 is FQDESV (reference sequence). The V segment lost 8 bases and the J segment 3 bases; nucleotides outside the gene matches: 10. The CDR3 totals 15 residues. The CDR3 reads CASGYIGDRGYEQYF. The DNA of the CDR3 is TGTGCCAGCGGATATATCGGGGACAGGGGCTACGAGCAGTACTTC.

The chain links TRBV9 to TRBJ2-5; the match to TRBD2 covers 8 bases. CDR1 is SGDLS, CDR2 YYNGEE, per germline. CDR3 length: 14 residues. Germline trimming cut 4 bases from V and 5 bases from J; bases unmatched to any gene: 7. CDR3 DNA: TGTGCCAGCAGCCCGGGGGGGGGATCGGAGACCCAGTACTTC. Protein: CASSPGGGSETQYF.

The CDR3 here is CASSLGTSTEAFF. The CDR3 DNA sequence: TGTGCCAGCAGCCTAGGGACATCCACTGAAGCTTTCTTT. The chain is built from TRBV3-1 (or the pseudogene TRBV3-2) and TRBJ1-1, with D possibly TRBD1 on 6 matching bases. V lost 4 bases and J lost 4, with 10 bases in between. Germline CDR1 and CDR2: LGHDT and YNNKEL (reference sequence). The CDR3 length is 13 residues.

This clone appeared a single time. This chain joins TRBV3-1 (or the pseudogene TRBV3-2) and TRBJ2-5; TRBD2 might be the D (6 bases). Trimming stripped 8 bases from V and 2 bases from J, with 12 bases between. CDR1 is LGHDT, CDR2 YNNKEL, per germline (reference sequence). The CDR3 is 13 residues long. CDR3 amino acids: CASDSGDQETQYF. The CDR3, as DNA: TGTGCCAGCGATAGCGGTGATCAAGAGACCCAGTACTTC.

This clone was observed a handful of times. The chain couples TRBV10-3 to TRBJ1-3; 7 bases are shared with TRBD1. This CDR3 has 14 amino acids. The V segment lost 8 bases and the J segment 4 bases; nucleotides outside the gene matches: 8. The germline CDR1 and CDR2 sequences are ENHRY and SYGVKD. The CDR3 region has the DNA TGTGCCATCGGAGTGACAGGGACAGGAAACACCATATATTTT. Translated, it gives CAIGVTGTGNTIYF.